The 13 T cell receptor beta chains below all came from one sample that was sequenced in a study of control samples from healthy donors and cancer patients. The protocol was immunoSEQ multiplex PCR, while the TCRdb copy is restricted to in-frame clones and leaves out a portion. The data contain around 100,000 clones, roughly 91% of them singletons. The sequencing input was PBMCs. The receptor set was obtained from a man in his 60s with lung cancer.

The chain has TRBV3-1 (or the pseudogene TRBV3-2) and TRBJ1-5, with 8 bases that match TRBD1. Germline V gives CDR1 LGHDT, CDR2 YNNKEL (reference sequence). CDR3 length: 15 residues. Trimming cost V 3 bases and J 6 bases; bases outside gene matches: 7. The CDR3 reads CASSQGQGAGQPQHF. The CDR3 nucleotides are TGTGCCAGCAGCCAGGGTCAGGGGGCAGGTCAGCCCCAGCATTTT.

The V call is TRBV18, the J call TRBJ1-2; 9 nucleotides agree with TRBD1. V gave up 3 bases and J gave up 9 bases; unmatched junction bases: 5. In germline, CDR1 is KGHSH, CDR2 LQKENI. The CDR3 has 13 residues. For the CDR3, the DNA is TGTGCCAGCTCACCGGGACAGGGTTTTAGCTACACCTTC. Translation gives CASSPGQGFSYTF.

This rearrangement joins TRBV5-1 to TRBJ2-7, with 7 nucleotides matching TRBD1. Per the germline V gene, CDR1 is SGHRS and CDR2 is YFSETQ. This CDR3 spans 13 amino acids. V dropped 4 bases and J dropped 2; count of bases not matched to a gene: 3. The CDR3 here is CASSRTGPYEQYV. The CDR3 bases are TGCGCCAGCAGCCGGACAGGTCCCTACGAGCAGTACGTC.

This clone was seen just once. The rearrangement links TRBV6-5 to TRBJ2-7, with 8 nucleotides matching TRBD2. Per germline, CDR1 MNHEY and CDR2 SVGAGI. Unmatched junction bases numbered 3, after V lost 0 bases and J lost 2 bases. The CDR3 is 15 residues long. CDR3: CASSYSTGGAYEQYV. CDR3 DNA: TGTGCCAGCAGTTACTCGACGGGGGGGGCCTACGAGCAGTACGTC.

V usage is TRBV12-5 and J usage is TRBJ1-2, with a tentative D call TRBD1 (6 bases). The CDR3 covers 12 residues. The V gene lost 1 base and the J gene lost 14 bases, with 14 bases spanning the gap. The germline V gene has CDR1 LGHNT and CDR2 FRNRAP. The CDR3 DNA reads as TGTGCTAGTGGTTTGGACTCGACAGGAGGGACCTTC. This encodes CASGLDSTGGTF.

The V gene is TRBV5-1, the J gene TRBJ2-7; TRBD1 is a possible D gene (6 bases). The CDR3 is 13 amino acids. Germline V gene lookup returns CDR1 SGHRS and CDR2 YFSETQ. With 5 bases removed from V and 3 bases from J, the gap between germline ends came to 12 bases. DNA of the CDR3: TGCGCCAGCAGAGAGGGGGTTTTCTACGAGCAGTACTTC. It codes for CASREGVFYEQYF.

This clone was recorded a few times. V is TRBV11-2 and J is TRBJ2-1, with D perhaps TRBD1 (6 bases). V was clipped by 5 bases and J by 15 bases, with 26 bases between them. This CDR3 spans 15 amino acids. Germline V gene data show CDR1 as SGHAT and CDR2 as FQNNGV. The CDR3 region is CASSKSRTVGLGMFF. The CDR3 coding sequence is TGTGCCAGCAGCAAAAGCCGGACAGTAGGCCTGGGAATGTTCTTC.

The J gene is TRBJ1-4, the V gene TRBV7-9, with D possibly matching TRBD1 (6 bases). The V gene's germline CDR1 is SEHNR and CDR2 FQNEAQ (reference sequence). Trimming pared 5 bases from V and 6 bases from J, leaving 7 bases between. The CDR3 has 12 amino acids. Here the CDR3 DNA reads TGTGCCAGCAGCCAGGGGCATGAAAAACTGTTTTTT. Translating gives CASSQGHEKLFF.

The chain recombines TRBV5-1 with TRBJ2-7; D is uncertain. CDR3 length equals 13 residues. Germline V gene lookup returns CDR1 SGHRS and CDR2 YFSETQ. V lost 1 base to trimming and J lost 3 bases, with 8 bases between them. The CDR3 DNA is TGCGCCAGCAGCTTGTCGGTTTTCTACGAGCAGTACTTC. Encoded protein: CASSLSVFYEQYF.

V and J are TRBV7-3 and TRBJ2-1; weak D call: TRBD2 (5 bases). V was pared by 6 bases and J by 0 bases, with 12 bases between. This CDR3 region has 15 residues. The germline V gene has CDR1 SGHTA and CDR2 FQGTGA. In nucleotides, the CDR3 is TGTGCCAGCAGTGCCTCGGGGAGCTCCTACAATGAGCAGTTCTTC. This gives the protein CASSASGSSYNEQFF.

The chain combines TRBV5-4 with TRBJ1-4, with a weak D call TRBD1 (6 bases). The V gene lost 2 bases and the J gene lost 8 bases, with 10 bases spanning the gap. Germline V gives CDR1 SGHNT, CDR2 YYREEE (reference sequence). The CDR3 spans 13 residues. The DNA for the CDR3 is TGTGCCAGCAGCTTCGGGCAGGGGGAAAAACTGTTTTTT. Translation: CASSFGQGEKLFF. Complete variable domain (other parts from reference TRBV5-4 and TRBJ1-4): ETGVTQSPTHLIKTRGQQVTLRCSSQSGHNTVSWYQQALGQGPQFIFQYYREEENGRGNFPPRFSGLQFPNYSSELNVNALELDDSALYLCASSFGQGEKLFFGSGTQLSVL.

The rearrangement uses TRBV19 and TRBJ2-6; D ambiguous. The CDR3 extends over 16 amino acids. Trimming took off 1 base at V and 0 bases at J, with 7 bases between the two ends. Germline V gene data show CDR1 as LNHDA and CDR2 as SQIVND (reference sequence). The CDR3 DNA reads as TGTGCCAGTAGTATAGGGGCTTCCTCTGGGGCCAACGTCCTGACTTTC. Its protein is CASSIGASSGANVLTF.

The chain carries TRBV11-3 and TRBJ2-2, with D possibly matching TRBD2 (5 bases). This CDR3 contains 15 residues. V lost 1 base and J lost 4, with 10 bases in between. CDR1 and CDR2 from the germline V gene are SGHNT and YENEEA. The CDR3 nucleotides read TGTGCCAGCAGCTTAGTCGGCGGGTTCACCGGGGAGCTGTTTTTT. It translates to CASSLVGGFTGELFF.